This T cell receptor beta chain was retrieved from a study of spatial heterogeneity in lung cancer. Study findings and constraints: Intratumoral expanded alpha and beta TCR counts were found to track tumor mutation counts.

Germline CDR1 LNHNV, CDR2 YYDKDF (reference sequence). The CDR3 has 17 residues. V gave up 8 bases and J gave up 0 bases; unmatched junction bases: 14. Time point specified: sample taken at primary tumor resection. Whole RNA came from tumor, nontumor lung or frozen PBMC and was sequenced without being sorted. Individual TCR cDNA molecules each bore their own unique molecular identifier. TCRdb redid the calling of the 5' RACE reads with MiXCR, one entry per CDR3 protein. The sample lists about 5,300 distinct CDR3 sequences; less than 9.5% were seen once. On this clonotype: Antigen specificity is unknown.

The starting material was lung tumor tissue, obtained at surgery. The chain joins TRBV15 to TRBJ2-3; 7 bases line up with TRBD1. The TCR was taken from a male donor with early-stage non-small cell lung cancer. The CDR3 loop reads CATGLRTGLTSTDTQYF. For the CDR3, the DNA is TGTGCCACCGGACTGAGGACAGGACTTACTAGCACAGATACGCAGTATTTT.